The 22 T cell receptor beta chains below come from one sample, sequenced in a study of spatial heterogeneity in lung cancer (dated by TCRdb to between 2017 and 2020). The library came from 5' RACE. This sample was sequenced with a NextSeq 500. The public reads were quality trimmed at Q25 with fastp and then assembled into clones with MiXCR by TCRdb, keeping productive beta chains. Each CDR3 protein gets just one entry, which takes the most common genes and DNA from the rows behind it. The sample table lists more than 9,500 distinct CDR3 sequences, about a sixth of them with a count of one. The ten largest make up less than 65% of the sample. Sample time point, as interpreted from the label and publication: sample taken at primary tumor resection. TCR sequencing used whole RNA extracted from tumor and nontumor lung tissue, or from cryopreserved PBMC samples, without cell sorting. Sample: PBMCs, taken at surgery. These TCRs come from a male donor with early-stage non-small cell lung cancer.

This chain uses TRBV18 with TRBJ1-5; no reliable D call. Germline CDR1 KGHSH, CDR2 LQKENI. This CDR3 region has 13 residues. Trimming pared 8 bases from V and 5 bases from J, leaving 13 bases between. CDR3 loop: CASATSRDQPQHF. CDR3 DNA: TGTGCCAGCGCTACTAGCCGAGATCAGCCCCAGCATTTT.

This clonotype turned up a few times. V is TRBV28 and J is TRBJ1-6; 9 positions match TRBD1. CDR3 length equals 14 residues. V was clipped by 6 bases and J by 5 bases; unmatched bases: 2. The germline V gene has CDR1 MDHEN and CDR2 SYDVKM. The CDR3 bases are TGTGCCAGCAGGGGACAGGGAGATAATTCACCCCTCCACTTT. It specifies CASRGQGDNSPLHF.

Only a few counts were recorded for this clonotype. This CDR3 reads CASSLVVSAYNEQFF. The DNA of the CDR3 is TGTGCCAGCAGCTTAGTAGTTTCCGCCTACAATGAGCAGTTCTTC. The chain joins TRBV11-3 to TRBJ2-1; D ambiguous. V was pared by 1 base and J by 2 bases, with 9 bases between. The V gene's germline CDR1 is SGHNT and CDR2 YENEEA. This CDR3 comprises 15 residues. Complete variable domain (other parts from reference TRBV11-3 and TRBJ2-1): EAGVVQSPRYKIIEKKQPVAFWCNPISGHNTLYWYLQNLGQGPELLIRYENEEAVDDSQLPKDRFSAERLKGVDSTLKIQPAELGDSAVYLCASSLVVSAYNEQFFGPGTRLTVL.

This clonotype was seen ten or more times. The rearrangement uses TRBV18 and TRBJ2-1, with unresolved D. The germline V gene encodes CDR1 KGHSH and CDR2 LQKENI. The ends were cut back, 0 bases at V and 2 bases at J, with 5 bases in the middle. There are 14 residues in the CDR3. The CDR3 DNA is TGTGCCAGCTCACCACCGAGCACCTACAATGAGCAGTTCTTC. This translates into CASSPPSTYNEQFF.

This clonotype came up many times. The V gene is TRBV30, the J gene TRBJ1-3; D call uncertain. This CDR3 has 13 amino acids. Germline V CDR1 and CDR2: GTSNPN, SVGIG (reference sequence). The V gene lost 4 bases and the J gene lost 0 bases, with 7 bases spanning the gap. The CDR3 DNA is TGTGCCTGGATGGTTCGCTCTGGAAACACCATATATTTT. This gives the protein CAWMVRSGNTIYF. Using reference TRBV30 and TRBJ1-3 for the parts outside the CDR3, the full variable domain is SQTIHQWPATLVQPVGSPLSLECTVEGTSNPNLYWYRQAAGRGLQLLFYSVGIGQISSEVPQNLSASRPQDRQFILSSKKLLLSDSGFYLCAWMVRSGNTIYFGEGSWLTVV.

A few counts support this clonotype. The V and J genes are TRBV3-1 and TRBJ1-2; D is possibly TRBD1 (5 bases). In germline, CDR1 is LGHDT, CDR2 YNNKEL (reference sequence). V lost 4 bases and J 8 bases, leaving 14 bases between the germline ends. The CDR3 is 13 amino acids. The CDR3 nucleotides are TGTGCCAGCAGCCGCGGGGGTGGATTAGGCTACACCTTC. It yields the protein CASSRGGGLGYTF.

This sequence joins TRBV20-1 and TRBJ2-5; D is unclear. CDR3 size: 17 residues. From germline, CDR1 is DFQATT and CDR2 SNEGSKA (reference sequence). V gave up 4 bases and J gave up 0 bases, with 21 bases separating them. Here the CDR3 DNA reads TGCAGTGCTACCACTTTCGTGCCTGGAACATACCAAGAGACCCAGTACTTC. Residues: CSATTFVPGTYQETQYF.

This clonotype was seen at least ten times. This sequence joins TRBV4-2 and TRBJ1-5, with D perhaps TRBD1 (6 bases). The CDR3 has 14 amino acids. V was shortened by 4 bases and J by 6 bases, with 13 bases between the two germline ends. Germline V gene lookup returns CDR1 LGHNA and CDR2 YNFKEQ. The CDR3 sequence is CASSRSGEGQPQHF. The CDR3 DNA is TGTGCCAGCAGCCGCTCAGGGGAGGGTCAGCCCCAGCATTTT.

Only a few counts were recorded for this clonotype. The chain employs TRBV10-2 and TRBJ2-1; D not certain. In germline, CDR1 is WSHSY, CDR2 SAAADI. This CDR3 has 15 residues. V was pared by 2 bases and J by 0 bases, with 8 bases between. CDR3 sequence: CASSEGMSSYNEQFF. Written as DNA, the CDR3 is TGCGCCAGCAGTGAGGGGATGAGCTCCTACAATGAGCAGTTCTTC.

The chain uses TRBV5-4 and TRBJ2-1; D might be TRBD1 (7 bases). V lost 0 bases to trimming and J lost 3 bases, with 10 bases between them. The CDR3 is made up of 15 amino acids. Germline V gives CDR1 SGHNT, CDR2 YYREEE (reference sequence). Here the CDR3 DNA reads TGTGCCAGCAGCTTGGACAGGGGAGGCTACAATGAGCAGTTCTTC. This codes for CASSLDRGGYNEQFF.

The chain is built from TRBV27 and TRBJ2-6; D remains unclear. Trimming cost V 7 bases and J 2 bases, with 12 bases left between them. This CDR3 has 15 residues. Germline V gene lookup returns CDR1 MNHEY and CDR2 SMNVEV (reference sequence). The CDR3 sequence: CASIFTYPGANVLTF. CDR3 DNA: TGTGCCAGCATTTTTACCTATCCTGGGGCCAACGTCCTGACTTTC.

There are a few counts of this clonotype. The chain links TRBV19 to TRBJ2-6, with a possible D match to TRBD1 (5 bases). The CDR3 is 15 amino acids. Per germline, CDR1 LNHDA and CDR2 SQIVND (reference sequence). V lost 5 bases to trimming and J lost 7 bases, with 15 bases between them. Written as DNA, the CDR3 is TGTGCCAGTAGTCCTACTTTTGGGGCAGCCAACGTCCTGACTTTC. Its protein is CASSPTFGAANVLTF.

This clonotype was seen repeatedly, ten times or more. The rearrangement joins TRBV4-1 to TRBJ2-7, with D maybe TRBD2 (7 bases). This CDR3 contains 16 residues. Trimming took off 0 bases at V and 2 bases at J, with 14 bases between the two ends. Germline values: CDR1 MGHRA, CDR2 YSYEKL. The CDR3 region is CASSQERGGPPYEQYF. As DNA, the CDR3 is TGCGCCAGCAGCCAAGAAAGGGGGGGTCCACCCTACGAGCAGTACTTC.

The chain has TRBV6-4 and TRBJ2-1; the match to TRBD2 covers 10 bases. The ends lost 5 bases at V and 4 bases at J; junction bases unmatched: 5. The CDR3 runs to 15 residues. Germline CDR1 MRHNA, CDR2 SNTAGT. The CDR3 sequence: CASSKLAGGYNEQFF. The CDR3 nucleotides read TGTGCCAGCAGTAAGTTAGCGGGAGGATACAATGAGCAGTTCTTC.

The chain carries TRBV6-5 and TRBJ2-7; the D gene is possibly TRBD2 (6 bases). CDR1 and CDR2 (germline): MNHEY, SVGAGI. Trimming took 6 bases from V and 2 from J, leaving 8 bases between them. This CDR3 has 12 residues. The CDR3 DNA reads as TGTGCCAGCAGGGGCGGGACCTACGAGCAGTACTTC. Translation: CASRGGTYEQYF.

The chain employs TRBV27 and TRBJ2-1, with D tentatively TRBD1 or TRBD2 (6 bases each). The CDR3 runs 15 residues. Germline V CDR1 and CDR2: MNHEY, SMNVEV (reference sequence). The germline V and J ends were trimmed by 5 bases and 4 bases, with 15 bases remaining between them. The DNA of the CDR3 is TGTGCCAGCAGTCTCTCCGTAGGGGGGTACAATGAGCAGTTCTTC. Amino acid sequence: CASSLSVGGYNEQFF.

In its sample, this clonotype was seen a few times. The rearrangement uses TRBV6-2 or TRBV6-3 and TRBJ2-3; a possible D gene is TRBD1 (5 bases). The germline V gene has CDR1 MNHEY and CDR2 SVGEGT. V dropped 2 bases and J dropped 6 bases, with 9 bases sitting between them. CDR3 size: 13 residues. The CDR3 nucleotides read TGTGCCAGCAGTTACGGATCAGGGGATACGCAGTATTTT. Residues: CASSYGSGDTQYF.

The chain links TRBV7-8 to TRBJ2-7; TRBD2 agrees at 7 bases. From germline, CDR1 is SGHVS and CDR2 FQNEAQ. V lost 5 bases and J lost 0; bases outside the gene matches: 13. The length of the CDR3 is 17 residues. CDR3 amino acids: CASSLMGASGNSYEQYF. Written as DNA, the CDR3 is TGTGCCAGCAGCCTCATGGGCGCTAGCGGTAACTCCTACGAGCAGTACTTC.

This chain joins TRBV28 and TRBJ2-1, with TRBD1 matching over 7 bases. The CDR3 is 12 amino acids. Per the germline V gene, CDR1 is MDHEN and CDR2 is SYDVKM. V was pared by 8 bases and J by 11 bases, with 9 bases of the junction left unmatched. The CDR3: CASDRQGTKQFF. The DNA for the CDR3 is TGTGCCAGCGATAGACAGGGCACGAAGCAGTTCTTC.

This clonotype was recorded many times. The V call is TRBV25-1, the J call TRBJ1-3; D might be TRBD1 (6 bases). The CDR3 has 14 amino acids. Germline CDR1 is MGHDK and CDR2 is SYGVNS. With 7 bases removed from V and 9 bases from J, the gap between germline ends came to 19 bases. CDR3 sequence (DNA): TGTGCCAGCACGTGGGGGGCGCGAGGTGGCACCATATATTTT. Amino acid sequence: CASTWGARGGTIYF.

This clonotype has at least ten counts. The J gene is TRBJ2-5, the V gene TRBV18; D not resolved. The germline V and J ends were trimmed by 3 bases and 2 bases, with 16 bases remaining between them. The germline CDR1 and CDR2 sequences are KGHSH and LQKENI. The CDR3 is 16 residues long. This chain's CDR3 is CASSPPSKGRQETQYF. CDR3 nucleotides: TGTGCCAGCTCACCTCCCTCGAAAGGTAGACAAGAGACCCAGTACTTC.

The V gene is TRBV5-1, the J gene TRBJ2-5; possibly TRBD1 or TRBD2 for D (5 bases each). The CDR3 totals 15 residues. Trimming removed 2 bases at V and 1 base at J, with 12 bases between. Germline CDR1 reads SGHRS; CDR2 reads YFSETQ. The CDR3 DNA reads TGCGCCAGCAGCTTTGGATGGGACGGCCAAGAGACCCAGTACTTC. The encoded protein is CASSFGWDGQETQYF.